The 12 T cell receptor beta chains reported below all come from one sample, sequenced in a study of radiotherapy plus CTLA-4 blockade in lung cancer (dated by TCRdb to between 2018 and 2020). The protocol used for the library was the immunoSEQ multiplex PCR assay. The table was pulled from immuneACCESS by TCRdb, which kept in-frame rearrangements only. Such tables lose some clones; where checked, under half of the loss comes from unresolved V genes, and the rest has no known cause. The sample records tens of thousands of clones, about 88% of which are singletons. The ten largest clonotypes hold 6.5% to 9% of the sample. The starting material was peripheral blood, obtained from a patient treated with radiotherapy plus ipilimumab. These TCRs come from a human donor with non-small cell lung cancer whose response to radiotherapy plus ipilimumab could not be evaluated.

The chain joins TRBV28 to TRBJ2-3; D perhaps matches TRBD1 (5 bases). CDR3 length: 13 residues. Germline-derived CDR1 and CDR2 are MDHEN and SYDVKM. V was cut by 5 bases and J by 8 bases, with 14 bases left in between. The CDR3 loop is CASSITTAGTQYF. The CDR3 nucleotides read TGTGCCAGCAGTATCACGACAGCTGGTACGCAGTATTTT.

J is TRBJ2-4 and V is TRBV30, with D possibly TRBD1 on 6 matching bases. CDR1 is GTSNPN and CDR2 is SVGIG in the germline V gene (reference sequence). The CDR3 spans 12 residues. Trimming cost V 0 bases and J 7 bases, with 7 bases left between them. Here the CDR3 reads CAWSVQGNIQYF. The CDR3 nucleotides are TGTGCCTGGAGTGTACAGGGCAACATTCAGTACTTC. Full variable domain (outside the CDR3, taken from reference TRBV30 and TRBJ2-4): SQTIHQWPATLVQPVGSPLSLECTVEGTSNPNLYWYRQAAGRGLQLLFYSVGIGQISSEVPQNLSASRPQDRQFILSSKKLLLSDSGFYLCAWSVQGNIQYFGAGTRLSVL.

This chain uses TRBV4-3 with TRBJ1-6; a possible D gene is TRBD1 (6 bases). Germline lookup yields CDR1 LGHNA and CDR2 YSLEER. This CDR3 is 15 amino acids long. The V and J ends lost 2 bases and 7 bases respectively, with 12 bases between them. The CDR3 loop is CASSQQTGSNSPLHF. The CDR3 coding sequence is TGCGCCAGCAGCCAACAAACAGGGTCCAATTCACCCCTCCACTTT.

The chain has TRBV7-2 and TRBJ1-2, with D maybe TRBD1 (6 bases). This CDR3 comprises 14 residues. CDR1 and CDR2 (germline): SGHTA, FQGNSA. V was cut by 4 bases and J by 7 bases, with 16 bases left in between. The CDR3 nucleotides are TGTGCCAGCAGCTCCAGCAGGGACACTCCTGGCTACACCTTC. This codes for CASSSSRDTPGYTF.

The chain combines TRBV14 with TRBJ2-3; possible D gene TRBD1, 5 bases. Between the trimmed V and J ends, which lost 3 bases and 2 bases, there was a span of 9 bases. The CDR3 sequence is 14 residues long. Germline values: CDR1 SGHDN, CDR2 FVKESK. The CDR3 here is CASSHKQATDTQYF. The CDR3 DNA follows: TGTGCCAGCAGCCACAAACAGGCCACAGATACGCAGTATTTT.

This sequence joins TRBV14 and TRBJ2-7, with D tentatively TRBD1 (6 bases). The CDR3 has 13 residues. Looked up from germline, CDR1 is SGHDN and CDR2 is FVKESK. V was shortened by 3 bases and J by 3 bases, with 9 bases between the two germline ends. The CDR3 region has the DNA TGTGCCAGCAGCCAGATGACAGGCTACGAGCAGTACTTC. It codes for CASSQMTGYEQYF.

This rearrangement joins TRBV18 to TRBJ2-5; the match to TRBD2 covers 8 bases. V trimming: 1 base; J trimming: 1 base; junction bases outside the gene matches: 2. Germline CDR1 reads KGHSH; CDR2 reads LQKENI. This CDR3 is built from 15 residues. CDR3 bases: TGTGCCAGCTCACCACGCGCGGGGGGCCAAGAGACCCAGTACTTC. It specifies CASSPRAGGQETQYF. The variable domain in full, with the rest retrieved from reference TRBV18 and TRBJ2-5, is NAGVMQNPRHLVRRRGQEARLRCSPMKGHSHVYWYRQLPEEGLKFMVYLQKENIIDESGMPKERFSAEFPKEGPSILRIQQVVRGDSAAYFCASSPRAGGQETQYFGPGTRLLVL.

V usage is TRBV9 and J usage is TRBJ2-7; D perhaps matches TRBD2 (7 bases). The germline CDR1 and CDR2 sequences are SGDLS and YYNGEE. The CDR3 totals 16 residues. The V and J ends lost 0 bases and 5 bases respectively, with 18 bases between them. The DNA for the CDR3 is TGTGCCAGCAGCGTAGGGGGGGGACAACTGTTGCACGAGCAGTACTTC. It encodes CASSVGGGQLLHEQYF.

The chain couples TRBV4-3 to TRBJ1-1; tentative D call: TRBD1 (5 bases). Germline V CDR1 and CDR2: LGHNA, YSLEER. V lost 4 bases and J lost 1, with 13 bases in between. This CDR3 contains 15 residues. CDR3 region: CASSPTGGRNTEAFF. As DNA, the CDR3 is TGCGCCAGCAGCCCCACCGGGGGAAGGAACACTGAAGCTTTCTTT.

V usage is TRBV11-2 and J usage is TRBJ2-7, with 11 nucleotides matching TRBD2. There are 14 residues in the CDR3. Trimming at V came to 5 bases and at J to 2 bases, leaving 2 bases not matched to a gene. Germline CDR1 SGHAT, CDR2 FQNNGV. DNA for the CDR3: TGTGCCAGCAGCGGACTAGCGGGCACCTACGAGCAGTACTTC. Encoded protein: CASSGLAGTYEQYF. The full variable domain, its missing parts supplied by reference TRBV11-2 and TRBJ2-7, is EAGVAQSPRYKIIEKRQSVAFWCNPISGHATLYWYQQILGQGPKLLIQFQNNGVVDDSQLPKDRFSAERLKGVDSTLKIQPAKLEDSAVYLCASSGLAGTYEQYFGPGTRLTVT.

For the CDR3, the DNA is TGTGCCAGCAGCCATGGACAGGGCTCCTACAATGAGCAGTTCTTC. This codes for CASSHGQGSYNEQFF. The gene calls are TRBV5-4 and TRBJ2-1; 8 nucleotides agree with TRBD1. Germline CDR1 SGHNT, CDR2 YYREEE (reference sequence). CDR3 length equals 15 residues. Germline trimming cut 4 bases from V and 0 bases from J; bases unmatched to any gene: 3.

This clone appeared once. The DNA of the CDR3 is TGTGCCAGCAGCGTGGGCGGGGGGCCAGGGGGTCTCACAGATACGCAGTATTTT. Protein product: CASSVGGGPGGLTDTQYF. The chain employs TRBV9 and TRBJ2-3; perhaps TRBD2 as D (8 bases). The germline V gene has CDR1 SGDLS and CDR2 YYNGEE. Trimming removed 2 bases from V and 2 bases from J, with 21 bases in between. The CDR3 spans 18 residues.